This T cell receptor beta chain was sequenced during a study of CD8 T cells in ankylosing spondylitis. TCRdb ran MiXCR on the 5' RACE reads and lists one entry per CDR3 protein. The data show approximately 260,000 distinct CDR3 sequences, roughly 8.6% seen once. This clonotype has only a few counts. Its antigen is still unknown. CDR3 length: 14 amino acids. CDR1 SEHNR and CDR2 FQNEAQ come from the germline V gene (reference sequence). Trimming stripped 1 base from V and 4 bases from J, with 7 bases between. Findings of the study overall: Disease-associated clones were CD8+ and fairly uncommon in peripheral blood. Some of the motif variants had earlier been found in reactive arthritis patients' fluid and blood. In ankylosing spondylitis patients, matched synovial fluid reportedly showed significant enrichment of disease-linked clones. Blood of patients with ankylosing spondylitis appeared to be characterized by a TCR beta motif of fewer than 10 highly homologous variants.

The specimen sequenced was blood, either unsorted or a sorted T cell fraction (not recorded which). This chain links TRBV7-9 with TRBJ1-4; the D gene is possibly TRBD1 (5 bases). This clonotype originated in a male donor with ankylosing spondylitis or in good health (not recorded which). CDR3 DNA: TGTGCCAGCAGCTTAGTGGGGCGTAATGAAAAACTGTTTTTT. Its protein is CASSLVGRNEKLFF.